This T cell receptor (beta chain) was recorded in a study of blood T cells in healthy people across ages (dated by TCRdb to 2014 to 2015). Turning to the overall study: In model experiments, template switching captured about one uniquely barcoded TCR beta cDNA molecule for every two T cells. Using deep sequencing normalized with unique cDNA molecular identifiers, the study measured how TCR beta repertoire diversity changes with age. For two donors (one aged 18 to 30 and one aged 80 or older), the study analyzed two additional independent replicas of 1 million unique cDNA reads from the same blood draw. The donors were split into four age groups: young (average about 15 years), middle-aged (roughly 42), aged (over 55) and long-lived (approximately 80). Donors of different ages were randomly distributed across sequencing lanes to avoid experimental bias.

Concerning this clonotype: Its specific antigen is unknown. Base qualities were left out, and no much larger clone turns up one base away.

Libraries were made using 5' RACE. The data were produced on an Illumina HiSeq 2500. The second PCR ran for about 7 to 11 cycles and used a J-beta primer mix along with a sample-barcoded 5' primer. A unique molecular identifier was introduced onto each TCR beta cDNA molecule by a template-switch 5' adaptor carrying 12 random nucleotides. At least 3 million CDR3-containing paired-end reads were obtained from each sample. All of the RNA was converted into first-strand cDNA using the Mint cDNA synthesis kit, with a TRBC-specific oligonucleotide serving as the primer. Following uracil-DNA glycosylase treatment, all cDNA underwent a first 18-cycle PCR with the universal primers M1SS and BC2_uni_R. The published analysis was carried out like this. For normalization, 1 million high-quality reads were randomly selected from each sample, with every read carrying a distinct molecular identifier. Reads sharing molecular identifiers were discarded rather than binned into consensus sequences. CDR3 identification, clonotype clustering and error correction used MiTCR with a Q25 quality threshold and the strictest error-elimination algorithm. A nonparametric unseen species model with Euler transformation was used to estimate a lower bound on total TCR beta diversity. The raw public reads went through TCRdb reprocessing: fastp at Q25, MiXCR clone calling, in-frame beta chains kept. Rows with a matching CDR3 protein are joined into one entry that keeps the most common DNA and genes. V and J calls and clone size were set by TCRdb, not the authors. Across this sample there are about 750,000 distinct CDR3 sequences, with about 55% seen only once. The top ten clonotypes cover roughly two fifths of the sample.

V is trimmed back by 7 bases and J by 8 bases, and the junction contains 10 bases that no gene match accounts for. From the cysteine through the phenylalanine, the CDR3 covers 13 amino acids. The DNA shown is the 39-base CDR3, in frame from base 1. The roughly 37 donors, aged roughly 6 to 90 years, were systemically healthy Caucasian individuals from Russia. About 9.1 milliliters of peripheral blood were collected from each donor into EDTA-treated Vacutainer tubes. Ficoll-Paque density-gradient centrifugation was used to isolate PBMCs, with at least 6.5 million per sample. Trizol reagent was used to extract total RNA from the PBMCs, yielding at least 6 micrograms per sample. Naive CD45RAhigh/CD27high T cell percentages were measured by flow cytometry on a PBMC aliquot from every donor. Overall study results and their limits: Observed TCR beta diversity per million T cells fell roughly linearly with age, and a significant reduction was already apparent by age roughly 40. The long-lived group showed more naive CD4+ T cells, fewer expanded clones and increased TCR diversity than the aged group, suggesting age selection. The CMV infection status of donors was not known, potentially confounding age-related changes in expanded clonotypes. Estimates of total diversity based on one million sequenced T cells were considered lower bounds and underestimates. Conclusive comparison of naive and antigen-experienced compartments was prevented by the profiling of bulk unsorted PBMCs. The percentage of naive T cells measured by flow cytometry correlated strongly with observed TCR beta diversity.

This TCR came from an older man in good health. The sample consisted of blood. The chain is made from TRBV12-3 or TRBV12-4 and TRBJ1-2; 7 bases in between match TRBD1. The sequenced DNA is TGTGCCAGCACTCAGGGACAGTACGGCGGCTACACCTTC. Translated, it reads CASTQGQYGGYTF.